This T cell receptor (beta chain) stems from a study of blood T cell repertoires in COVID-19. Study in general: From T cells, B-cell-depleted T cells, or PBMCs came the material, which was cDNA or gDNA.

Per the study methods: Scientists estimated how many nucleated cells there were by amplifying reference gene primers. Profiling relied on immunoSEQ multiplex PCR, and the TCRdb table lists in-frame clones only, not all of them. V, J and clone size are taken as reported in that table, and D and trimming were inferred from the DNA itself. The sample includes about 190,000 clones, around 85% seen only once; the top ten take about 1%. Specimen: peripheral blood. The TCR comes from a man aged 25-40 years with acute or convalescent COVID-19.

The CDR3 sequence: CASTKTGVRWAFF. CDR3 sequence (DNA): TGTGCCAGCACTAAAACCGGGGTTCGGTGGGCTTTCTTT. This chain joins TRBV28 and TRBJ1-1; D remains ambiguous. The germline CDR1 and CDR2 sequences are MDHEN and SYDVKM. The CDR3 length is 13 residues. The V and J ends lost 7 bases and 11 bases respectively, with 20 bases between them.